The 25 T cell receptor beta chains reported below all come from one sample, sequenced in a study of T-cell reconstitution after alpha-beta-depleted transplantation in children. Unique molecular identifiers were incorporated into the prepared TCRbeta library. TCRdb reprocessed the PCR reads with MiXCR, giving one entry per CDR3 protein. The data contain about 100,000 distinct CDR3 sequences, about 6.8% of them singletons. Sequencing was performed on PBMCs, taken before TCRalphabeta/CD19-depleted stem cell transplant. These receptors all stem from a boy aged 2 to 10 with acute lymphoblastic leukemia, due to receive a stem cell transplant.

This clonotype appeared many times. CDR3 sequence reads: CASSGGTDNSPLHF. In nucleotides, the CDR3 is TGTGCCAGCTCGGGGGGGACGGATAATTCACCCCTCCACTTT. This sequence joins TRBV7-9 and TRBJ1-6; TRBD1 is a possible D gene (5 bases). Trimming left V 8 bases short and J 5 bases short, with 13 bases between. Per the germline V gene, CDR1 is SEHNR and CDR2 is FQNEAQ (reference sequence). The CDR3 has 14 amino acids.

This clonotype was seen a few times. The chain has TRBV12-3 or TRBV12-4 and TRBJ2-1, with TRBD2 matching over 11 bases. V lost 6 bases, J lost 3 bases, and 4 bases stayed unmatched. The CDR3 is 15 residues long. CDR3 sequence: CASRLAGADYNEQFF. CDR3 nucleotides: TGTGCCAGCAGACTAGCGGGGGCCGACTACAATGAGCAGTTCTTC.

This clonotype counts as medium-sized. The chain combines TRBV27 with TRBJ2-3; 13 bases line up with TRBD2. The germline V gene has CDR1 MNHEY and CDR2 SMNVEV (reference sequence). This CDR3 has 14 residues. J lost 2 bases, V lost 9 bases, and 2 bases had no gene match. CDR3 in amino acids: CASGTSGDTDTQYF. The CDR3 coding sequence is TGTGCCAGTGGGACTAGCGGGGACACAGATACGCAGTATTTT.

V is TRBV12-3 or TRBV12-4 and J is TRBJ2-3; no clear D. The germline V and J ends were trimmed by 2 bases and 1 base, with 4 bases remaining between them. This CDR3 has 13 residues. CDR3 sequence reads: CASSLRGTDTQYF. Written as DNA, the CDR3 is TGTGCCAGCAGTTTAAGGGGCACAGATACGCAGTATTTT.

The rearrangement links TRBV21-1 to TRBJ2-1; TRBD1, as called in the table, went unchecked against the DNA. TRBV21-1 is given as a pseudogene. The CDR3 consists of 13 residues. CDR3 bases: TGTGCCAGCAGCAAACAGGGTTTCGATGAGCAGTTCTTC. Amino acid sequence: CASSKQGFDEQFF.

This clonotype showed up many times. The chain's CDR3 is CSASPGAGGPDEQFF. CDR3 DNA sequence: TGCAGTGCTAGCCCCGGCGCGGGGGGGCCGGATGAGCAGTTCTTC. The rearrangement uses TRBV20-1 and TRBJ2-1, with TRBD2 identical over 9 bases. Germline-derived CDR1 and CDR2 are DFQATT and SNEGSKA (reference sequence). J gave up 8 bases and V 3 bases, and 11 bases lay outside the gene matches. The CDR3 is 15 amino acids.

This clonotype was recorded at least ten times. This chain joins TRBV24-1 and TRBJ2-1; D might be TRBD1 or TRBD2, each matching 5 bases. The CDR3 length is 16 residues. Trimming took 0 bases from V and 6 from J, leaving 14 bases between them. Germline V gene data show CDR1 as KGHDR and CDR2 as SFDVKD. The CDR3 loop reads CATSDLGQGDINEQFF. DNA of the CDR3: TGTGCCACCAGTGATTTGGGGCAGGGAGACATCAATGAGCAGTTCTTC.

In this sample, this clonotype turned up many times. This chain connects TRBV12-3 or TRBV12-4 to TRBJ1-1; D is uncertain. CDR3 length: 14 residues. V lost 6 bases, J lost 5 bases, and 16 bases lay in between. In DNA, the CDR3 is TGTGCCAGCAGAACCGGGCTTGGGGAGACTGAAGCTTTCTTT. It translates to CASRTGLGETEAFF.

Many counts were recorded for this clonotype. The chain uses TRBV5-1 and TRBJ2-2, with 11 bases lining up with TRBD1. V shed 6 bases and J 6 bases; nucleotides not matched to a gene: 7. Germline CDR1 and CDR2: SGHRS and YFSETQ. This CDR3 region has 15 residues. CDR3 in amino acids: CASKEGQGASGELFF. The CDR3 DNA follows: TGCGCCAGCAAGGAAGGACAGGGGGCGTCCGGGGAGCTGTTTTTT.

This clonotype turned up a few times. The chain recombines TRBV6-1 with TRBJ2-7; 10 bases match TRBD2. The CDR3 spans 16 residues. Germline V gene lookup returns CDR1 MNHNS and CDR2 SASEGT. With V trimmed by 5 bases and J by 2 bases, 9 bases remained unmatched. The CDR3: CASSPLQRGGPYEQYF. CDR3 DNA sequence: TGTGCCAGCAGTCCCCTCCAGCGGGGGGGCCCCTACGAGCAGTACTTC.

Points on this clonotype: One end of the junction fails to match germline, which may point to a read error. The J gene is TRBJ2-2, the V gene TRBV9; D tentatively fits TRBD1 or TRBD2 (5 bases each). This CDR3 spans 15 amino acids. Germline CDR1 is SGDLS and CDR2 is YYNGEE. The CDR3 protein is CSSSVTGTLTRELFF. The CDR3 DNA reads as TGTTCCAGCAGCGTAACGGGGACGTTGACCAGGGAGCTGTTTTTT. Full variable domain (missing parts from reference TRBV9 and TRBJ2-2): DSGVTQTPKHLITATGQRVTLRCSPRSGDLSVYWYQQSLDQGLQFLIQYYNGEERAKGNILERFSAQQFPDLHSELNLSSLELGDSALYFCSSSVTGTLTRELFFGEGSRLTVL.

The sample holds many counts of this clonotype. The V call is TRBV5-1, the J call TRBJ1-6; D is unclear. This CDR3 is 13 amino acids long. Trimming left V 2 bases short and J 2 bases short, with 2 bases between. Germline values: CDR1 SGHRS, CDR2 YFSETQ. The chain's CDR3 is CASSFTYNSPLHF. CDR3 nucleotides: TGCGCCAGCAGCTTCACCTATAATTCACCCCTCCACTTT.

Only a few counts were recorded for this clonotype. The CDR3 spells CSARRSPFGTGKHEQFF. The CDR3 coding sequence is TGCAGTGCTAGAAGATCTCCTTTCGGGACAGGGAAACATGAGCAGTTCTTC. The chain combines TRBV20-1 with TRBJ2-1; 9 bases align to TRBD1. There are 17 residues in the CDR3. Trimming took 2 bases from V and 8 from J; bases not matched to a gene: 16. Per the germline V gene, CDR1 is DFQATT and CDR2 is SNEGSKA (reference sequence).

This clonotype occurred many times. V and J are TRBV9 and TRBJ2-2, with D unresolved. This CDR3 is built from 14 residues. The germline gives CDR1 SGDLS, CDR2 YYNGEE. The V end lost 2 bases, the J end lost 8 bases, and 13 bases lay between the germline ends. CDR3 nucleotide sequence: TGTGCCAGCAGCGTTGTAGGTGGACCGGGGGAGCTGTTTTTT. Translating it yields CASSVVGGPGELFF.

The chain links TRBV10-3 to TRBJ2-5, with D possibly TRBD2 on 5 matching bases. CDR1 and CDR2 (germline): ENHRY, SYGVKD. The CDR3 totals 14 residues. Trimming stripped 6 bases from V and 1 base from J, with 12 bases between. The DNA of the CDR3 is TGTGCCATCAGGGGAGAAGCGGTCCAAGAGACCCAGTACTTC. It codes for CAIRGEAVQETQYF.

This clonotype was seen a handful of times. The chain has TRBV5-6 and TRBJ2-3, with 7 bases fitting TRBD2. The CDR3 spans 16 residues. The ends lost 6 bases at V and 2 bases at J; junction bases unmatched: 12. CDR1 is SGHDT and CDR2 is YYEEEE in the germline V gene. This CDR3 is CASTSGGLTDTDTQYF. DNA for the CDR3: TGTGCCAGCACCTCGGGGGGACTAACAGACACAGATACGCAGTATTTT. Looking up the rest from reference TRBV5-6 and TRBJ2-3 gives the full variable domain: DAGVTQSPTHLIKTRGQQVTLRCSPKSGHDTVSWYQQALGQGPQFIFQYYEEEERQRGNFPDRFSGHQFPNYSSELNVNALLLGDSALYLCASTSGGLTDTDTQYFGPGTRLTVL.

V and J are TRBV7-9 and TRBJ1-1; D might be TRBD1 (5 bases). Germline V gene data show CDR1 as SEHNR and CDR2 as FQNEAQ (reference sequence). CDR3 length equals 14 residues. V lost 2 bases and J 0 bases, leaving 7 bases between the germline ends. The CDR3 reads CASSLKGVNTEAFF. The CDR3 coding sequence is TGTGCCAGCAGCTTAAAAGGGGTGAACACTGAAGCTTTCTTT. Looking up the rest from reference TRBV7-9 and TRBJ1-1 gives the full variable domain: DTGVSQNPRHKITKRGQNVTFRCDPISEHNRLYWYRQTLGQGPEFLTYFQNEAQLEKSRLLSDRFSAERPKGSFSTLEIQRTEQGDSAMYLCASSLKGVNTEAFFGQGTRLTVV.

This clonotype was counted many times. Here the CDR3 reads CSVGGVDEQFF. The CDR3 nucleotides are TGCAGCGTTGGGGGGGTTGATGAGCAGTTCTTC. The genes are TRBV29-1 and TRBJ2-1; the D gene is possibly TRBD2 (6 bases). V was shortened by 4 bases and J by 8 bases, with 9 bases between the two germline ends. Germline assignment: CDR1 SQVTM and CDR2 ANQGSEA. This CDR3 has 11 residues.

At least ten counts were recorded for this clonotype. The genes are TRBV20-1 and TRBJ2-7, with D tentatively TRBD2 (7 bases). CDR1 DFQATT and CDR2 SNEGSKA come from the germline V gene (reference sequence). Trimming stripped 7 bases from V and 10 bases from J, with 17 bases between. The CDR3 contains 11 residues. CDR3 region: CSVSLGGPQYF. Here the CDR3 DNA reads TGCAGTGTTTCTCTGGGGGGGCCCCAGTACTTC.

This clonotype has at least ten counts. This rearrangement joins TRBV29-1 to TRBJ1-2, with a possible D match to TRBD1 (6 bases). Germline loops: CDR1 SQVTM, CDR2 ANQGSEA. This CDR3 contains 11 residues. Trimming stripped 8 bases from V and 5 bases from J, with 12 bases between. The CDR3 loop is CSTKGGYGYTF. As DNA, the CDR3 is TGCAGCACCAAAGGGGGTTATGGCTACACCTTC.

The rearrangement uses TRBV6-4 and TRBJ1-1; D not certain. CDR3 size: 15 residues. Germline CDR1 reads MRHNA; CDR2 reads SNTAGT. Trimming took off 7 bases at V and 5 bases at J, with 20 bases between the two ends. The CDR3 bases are TGTGCCAGCAAGCTTCATGGGCAGGCAGGAACTGAAGCTTTCTTT. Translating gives CASKLHGQAGTEAFF.

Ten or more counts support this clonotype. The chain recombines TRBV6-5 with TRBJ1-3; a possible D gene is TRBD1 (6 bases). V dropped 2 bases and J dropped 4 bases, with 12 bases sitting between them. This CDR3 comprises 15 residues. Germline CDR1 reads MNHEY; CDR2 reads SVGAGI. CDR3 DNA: TGTGCCAGCAGTTACAGTCCAGGGGAAGGAAACACCATATATTTT. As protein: CASSYSPGEGNTIYF.

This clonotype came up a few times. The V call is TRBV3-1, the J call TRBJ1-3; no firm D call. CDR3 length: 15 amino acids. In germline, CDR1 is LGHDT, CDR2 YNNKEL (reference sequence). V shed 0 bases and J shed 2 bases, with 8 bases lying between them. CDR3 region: CASSQDWGTGNTIYF. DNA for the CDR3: TGTGCCAGCAGCCAAGATTGGGGAACTGGAAACACCATATATTTT.

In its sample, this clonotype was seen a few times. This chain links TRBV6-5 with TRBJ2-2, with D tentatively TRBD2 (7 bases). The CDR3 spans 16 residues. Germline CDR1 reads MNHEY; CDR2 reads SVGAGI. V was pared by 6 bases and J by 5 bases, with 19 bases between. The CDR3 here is CASSRSGGLRTGELFF. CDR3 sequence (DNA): TGTGCCAGCAGCCGCTCGGGGGGCTTAAGGACCGGGGAGCTGTTTTTT.

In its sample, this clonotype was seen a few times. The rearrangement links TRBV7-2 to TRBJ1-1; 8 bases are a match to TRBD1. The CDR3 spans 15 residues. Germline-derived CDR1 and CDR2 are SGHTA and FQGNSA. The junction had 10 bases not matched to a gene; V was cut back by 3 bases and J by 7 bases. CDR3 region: CASSFARTGSIEAFF. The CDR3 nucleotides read TGTGCCAGCAGCTTCGCCCGGACAGGGAGCATTGAAGCTTTCTTT.